This entry lists 21 T cell receptor beta chains sequenced from one sample in a study of CD8 T cells in Susac syndrome. Reverse transcription used about 0.5 to 1 ug RNA and random hexamers. MiXCR, run by TCRdb on the immunoSEQ multiplex PCR reads, gives a single entry per CDR3 protein. The sample holds about 150,000 distinct CDR3 sequences, more than 95% seen once. The sample was CD4+ T cells from PBMCs. The source of these receptors is a human donor with Susac syndrome.

This sequence joins TRBV6-2 or TRBV6-3 and TRBJ1-2, with D tentatively TRBD1 (5 bases). V was shortened by 6 bases and J by 2 bases, with 16 bases between the two germline ends. Germline values: CDR1 MNHEY, CDR2 SVGEGT. The CDR3 consists of 15 residues. CDR3 sequence reads: CASRAFQGPNYGYTF. CDR3 nucleotides: TGTGCCAGCAGAGCCTTCCAGGGCCCGAACTATGGCTACACCTTC.

The chain combines TRBV20-1 with TRBJ2-7; no clear D gene. The CDR3 sequence is 14 residues long. Trimming removed 2 bases from V and 6 bases from J, with 17 bases in between. CDR1 is DFQATT and CDR2 is SNEGSKA in the germline V gene (reference sequence). The CDR3 here is CSARLLRAQPEQYF. CDR3 sequence (DNA): TGCAGTGCTAGACTCCTCCGGGCTCAACCCGAGCAGTACTTC.

This clonotype was counted a single time. The genes are TRBV20-1 and TRBJ2-1; D gene unclear. The germline V gene encodes CDR1 DFQATT and CDR2 SNEGSKA (reference sequence). This CDR3 spans 13 amino acids. The CDR3 bases are TGCAGCTCCGATTACGGTCCCTACAATGAGCAGTTCTTC. Amino acid sequence: CSSDYGPYNEQFF.

This clonotype came up once. V is TRBV29-1 and J is TRBJ2-7, with a tentative D call TRBD2 (6 bases). The CDR3 spans 12 residues. The germline CDR1 and CDR2 sequences are SQVTM and ANQGSEA. Trimming pared 3 bases from V and 2 bases from J, leaving 8 bases between. CDR3 protein: CSVEGGTYEQYF. CDR3 DNA sequence: TGCAGCGTTGAGGGAGGAACCTACGAGCAGTACTTC.

The V gene is TRBV29-1, the J gene TRBJ2-7; D could derive from TRBD1 or TRBD2 (5 bases each). There are 14 residues in the CDR3. Germline V lookup: CDR1 SQVTM, CDR2 ANQGSEA. V was pared by 7 bases and J by 6 bases, with 22 bases between. The CDR3 sequence: CSAEGQLGRGEQYF. As DNA, the CDR3 is TGCAGCGCCGAGGGGCAACTAGGAAGGGGCGAGCAGTACTTC.

V and J are TRBV19 and TRBJ2-3; a possible D gene is TRBD1 (6 bases). Germline V CDR1 and CDR2: LNHDA, SQIVND (reference sequence). V lost 4 bases to trimming and J lost 6 bases, with 11 bases between them. The CDR3 has 13 residues. DNA of the CDR3: TGTGCCAGTAGTACACAGGGCGTGGATACGCAGTATTTT. Translation gives CASSTQGVDTQYF.

The rearrangement uses TRBV20-1 and TRBJ2-7; no firm D call. Between the trimmed V and J ends, which lost 1 base and 0 bases, there was a span of 7 bases. Germline CDR1 is DFQATT and CDR2 is SNEGSKA (reference sequence). This CDR3 has 13 amino acids. The CDR3 reads CSARAATSYEQYV. The CDR3 DNA sequence: TGCAGTGCTAGAGCGGCCACCTCCTACGAGCAGTACGTC.

The chain carries TRBV20-1 and TRBJ2-5; 10 bases line up with TRBD2. Losses at the gene ends were 6 bases for V and 5 bases for J; bases not matched to a gene: 9. This CDR3 is built from 14 residues. The germline V gene encodes CDR1 DFQATT and CDR2 SNEGSKA (reference sequence). In DNA, the CDR3 is TGCAGTGCCACCCCGGGACTAGCGCGGGAGACCCAGTACTTC. It yields the protein CSATPGLARETQYF.

The genes are TRBV5-4 and TRBJ2-3; 7 bases agree with TRBD1. After removal of 1 base from V and 3 bases from J, the junction contained 5 bases not matched to a gene. The CDR3 runs 15 residues. Looked up from germline, CDR1 is SGHNT and CDR2 is YYREEE (reference sequence). Written as DNA, the CDR3 is TGTGCCAGCAGCTTGCCGGACAGGCTTACAGATACGCAGTATTTT. Its translation is CASSLPDRLTDTQYF.

The chain joins TRBV4-3 to TRBJ1-2; D ambiguous. Germline CDR1 is LGHNA and CDR2 is YSLEER. Deletions cut 0 bases from V and 1 base from J, with 3 bases between. The CDR3 has 13 residues. CDR3 coding DNA: TGCGCCAGCAGCCAAGATCTTAACTATGGCTACACCTTC. It yields the protein CASSQDLNYGYTF.

The chain is built from TRBV7-9 and TRBJ1-2, with D hard to call. V was clipped by 4 bases and J by 4 bases, with 10 bases between them. In germline, CDR1 is SEHNR, CDR2 FQNEAQ (reference sequence). The CDR3 is 13 residues long. CDR3 protein: CASSSPSVYGYTF. The CDR3 nucleotides read TGTGCCAGCAGCTCCCCTTCCGTCTATGGCTACACCTTC.

The J gene is TRBJ2-2, the V gene TRBV30, with D uncertain. Trimming removed 2 bases at V and 1 base at J, with 11 bases between. Per the germline V gene, CDR1 is GTSNPN and CDR2 is SVGIG (reference sequence). CDR3 length equals 15 residues. CDR3 loop: CAWSIDSRNTGELFF. CDR3 sequence (DNA): TGTGCCTGGAGTATCGACTCGAGGAACACCGGGGAGCTGTTTTTT.

The genes are TRBV20-1 and TRBJ2-6; tentatively, D is TRBD1 or TRBD2 (6 bases each). Germline loops: CDR1 DFQATT, CDR2 SNEGSKA (reference sequence). The CDR3 extends over 17 amino acids. Trimming stripped 5 bases from V and 0 bases from J, with 17 bases between. CDR3 DNA sequence: TGCAGTGCTCTAAGAGGGGGGTCGACCTCTGGGGCCAACGTCCTGACTTTC. Amino acid sequence: CSALRGGSTSGANVLTF.

V and J are TRBV11-2 and TRBJ2-7, with 8 bases aligning to TRBD1. The J segment lost 2 bases and the V segment lost 5 bases, leaving 11 bases of the junction unmatched. CDR1 is SGHAT and CDR2 is FQNNGV in the germline V gene. The CDR3 has 16 amino acids. The CDR3 spells CASSPVGQGGPYEQYF. Written as DNA, the CDR3 is TGTGCCAGCAGCCCAGTTGGACAGGGAGGTCCCTACGAGCAGTACTTC.

This clonotype came up a few times. The CDR3 DNA sequence: TGTGCCAGCAGTTTAGTCGACAGCTCCTACGAGCAGTACTTC. Translating gives CASSLVDSSYEQYF. The J gene is TRBJ2-7, the V gene TRBV28; D is possibly TRBD1 (5 bases). The germline V gene encodes CDR1 MDHEN and CDR2 SYDVKM. CDR3 length: 14 amino acids. The germline V and J ends were trimmed by 2 bases and 0 bases, with 8 bases remaining between them. Based on the CDR3 plus reference TRBV28 and TRBJ2-7, the full variable domain is DVKVTQSSRYLVKRTGEKVFLECVQDMDHENMFWYRQDPGLGLRLIYFSYDVKMKEKGDIPEGYSVSREKKERFSLILESASTNQTSMYLCASSLVDSSYEQYFGPGTRLTVT.

This sequence joins TRBV20-1 and TRBJ1-2, with D perhaps TRBD1 (6 bases). Trimming removed 3 bases from V and 4 bases from J, with 18 bases in between. The CDR3 totals 15 residues. The germline V gene has CDR1 DFQATT and CDR2 SNEGSKA (reference sequence). CDR3 bases: TGCAGTGCTAGTGGCCCCAGGGGCTGGAGCTATGGCTACACCTTC. Translated, it gives CSASGPRGWSYGYTF.

This clonotype was seen just once. The chain uses TRBV2 and TRBJ1-2; TRBD1 agrees at 8 bases. V lost 5 bases, J lost 13 bases, and 12 bases stayed unmatched. This CDR3 contains 13 residues. Germline CDR1 reads SNHLY; CDR2 reads FYNNEI. The CDR3 nucleotides read TGTGCCAGCAGTCAGGACAGGGAAAGACAAGCCACCTTC. It encodes CASSQDRERQATF. The variable domain in full, completed from reference TRBV2 and TRBJ1-2, reads EPEVTQTPSHQVTQMGQEVILRCVPISNHLYFYWYRQILGQKVEFLVSFYNNEISEKSEIFDDQFSVERPDGSNFTLKIRSTKLEDSAMYFCASSQDRERQATFGSGTRLTVV.

V gene TRBV15 combines with J gene TRBJ2-7, with D perhaps being TRBD1 or TRBD2 (5 bases each). Germline V gene lookup returns CDR1 LNHNV and CDR2 YYDKDF (reference sequence). With 3 bases removed from V and 0 bases from J, the gap between germline ends came to 12 bases. The CDR3 has 15 residues. CDR3 amino acids: CATSRGTGYSYEQYF. CDR3 coding DNA: TGTGCCACCAGCAGGGGGACGGGATACTCCTACGAGCAGTACTTC.

The V call is TRBV12-3 or TRBV12-4, the J call TRBJ1-2; no clear D gene. V was cut by 5 bases and J by 4 bases, with 11 bases left in between. This CDR3 region has 13 residues. The DNA for the CDR3 is TGTGCCAGCAGTCCTCGATGGGGCTATGGCTACACCTTC. As protein: CASSPRWGYGYTF.

The chain recombines TRBV27 with TRBJ2-7; D gene uncertain. The germline CDR1 and CDR2 sequences are MNHEY and SMNVEV (reference sequence). CDR3 length: 17 residues. V was shortened by 4 bases and J by 6 bases, with 25 bases between the two germline ends. The CDR3 nucleotides read TGTGCCAGCAGTTCCCGACCGGACCCATCACTTCCTGGCGAGCAGTACTTC. Translating it yields CASSSRPDPSLPGEQYF.

The table lists this clonotype with a count of one. The V and J genes are TRBV5-4 and TRBJ2-1; D unclear. V gave up 0 bases and J gave up 5 bases, with 9 bases separating them. The CDR3 extends over 14 amino acids. The germline CDR1 and CDR2 sequences are SGHNT and YYREEE (reference sequence). DNA of the CDR3: TGTGCCAGCAGCTTGGACTTTGGAAACAATGAGCAGTTCTTC. This sequence encodes CASSLDFGNNEQFF.